The present TCR beta chain was sequenced within a study of T cells after yellow fever vaccination. Study-wide background: The SMART-Seq v4 Ultra Low Input method served to prepare the low-cell-number fractions.

The CDR3 consists of 17 residues. Per germline, CDR1 SGHTA and CDR2 FQGTGA. The germline V and J ends were trimmed by 0 bases and 3 bases, with 17 bases remaining between them. General study results and limits: A minor fraction of clonotypes spanned both CD4 and CD8 compartments.

This clonotype was picked up many times. No antigen is known for it. TCRdb reanalysed the 5' RACE reads using MiXCR and keeps one entry per CDR3 protein. The repertoire holds approximately 610,000 distinct CDR3 sequences, around 17% seen once, with 17% in the top ten. This rearrangement joins TRBV7-3 to TRBJ1-2; D is unclear. This TCR was recovered from a man younger than 35 who received the YFV17D yellow fever vaccine. Source: PBMCs, taken around 5 days after the first yellow fever vaccination. The CDR3 coding sequence is TGTGCCAGCAGCTTAACCGGCGTTTCCATCCGGGACTATGGCTACACCTTC. This translates into CASSLTGVSIRDYGYTF.